A selection of T cell receptor beta chains follows, all from one sample in a study of cytomegalovirus exposure and HLA in healthy donors. Repertoires were generated with immunoSEQ multiplex PCR, while TCRdb's copy carries only in-frame clones and drops some. The sample has approximately 180,000 clones; around 83% are singletons. Sequenced: PBMCs. The receptors derive from a woman in her 40s in good health and CMV-seronegative. Each CDR3 is given with its conserved first and last residue. The order of the fields is D gene, V gene, J gene, CDR3 length, clone size, CDR3 protein, CDR3 DNA. A D gene is named only where the DNA matches it firmly. Clone size is not always given. Where it is, it says once, few, many or a class for expanded clones.

d_call: NA; v_call: TRBV11-2; j_call: TRBJ1-6; cdr3_length: 16; clone_size: NA; cdr3_aa: CASSLGGRGLSSPLHF; cdr3_nt: TGTGCCAGCAGCTTAGGAGGGCGGGGTCTGAGTTCACCCCTCCACTTT
d_call: TRBD2; v_call: TRBV9; j_call: TRBJ2-1; cdr3_length: 16; clone_size: NA; cdr3_aa: CASSVFTGTSHNEQFF; cdr3_nt: TGTGCCAGCAGCGTATTTACCGGGACTAGTCACAATGAGCAGTTCTTC
d_call: TRBD1; v_call: TRBV9; j_call: TRBJ1-1; cdr3_length: 15; clone_size: NA; cdr3_aa: CASSEGTGVNTEAFF; cdr3_nt: TGTGCCAGCAGCGAGGGGACAGGGGTTAACACTGAAGCTTTCTTT
d_call: NA; v_call: TRBV11-3; j_call: TRBJ2-1; cdr3_length: 11; clone_size: NA; cdr3_aa: CASTGVGEQFF; cdr3_nt: TGTGCCAGCACAGGGGTAGGGGAGCAGTTCTTC
d_call: NA; v_call: TRBV11-2; j_call: TRBJ2-1; cdr3_length: 19; clone_size: NA; cdr3_aa: CASSLPPPSGTGSYNEQFF; cdr3_nt: TGTGCCAGCAGCCTCCCCCCCCCGTCCGGAACGGGCTCCTACAATGAGCAGTTCTTC
d_call: NA; v_call: TRBV2; j_call: TRBJ1-1; cdr3_length: 13; clone_size: NA; cdr3_aa: CASSVSGDTEAFF; cdr3_nt: TGTGCCAGCAGTGTTTCAGGGGACACTGAAGCTTTCTTT
d_call: NA; v_call: TRBV7-9; j_call: TRBJ2-6; cdr3_length: 16; clone_size: NA; cdr3_aa: CSSSPAGSTGANVLTF; cdr3_nt: TGTTCCAGCAGCCCCGCAGGGTCCACTGGGGCCAACGTCCTGACTTTC
d_call: NA; v_call: TRBV19; j_call: TRBJ1-1; cdr3_length: 15; clone_size: NA; cdr3_aa: CASADPSHMNTEAFF; cdr3_nt: TGTGCCAGTGCAGATCCAAGTCACATGAACACTGAAGCTTTCTTT
d_call: TRBD2; v_call: TRBV7-9; j_call: TRBJ2-5; cdr3_length: 16; clone_size: once; cdr3_aa: CASSRTSGRLWETQYF; cdr3_nt: TGTGCCAGCAGTCGGACTAGCGGGAGGCTTTGGGAGACCCAGTACTTC
d_call: NA; v_call: TRBV13; j_call: TRBJ2-3; cdr3_length: 18; clone_size: NA; cdr3_aa: CASSRRASPGAGPDTQYF; cdr3_nt: TGTGCCAGCAGCCGACGGGCGAGCCCGGGAGCGGGTCCGGATACGCAGTATTTT
d_call: TRBD1; v_call: TRBV30; j_call: TRBJ2-3; cdr3_length: 15; clone_size: NA; cdr3_aa: CAWSITGVGVNTQYF; cdr3_nt: TGTGCCTGGAGTATAACAGGGGTGGGGGTGAATACGCAGTATTTT
d_call: TRBD1; v_call: TRBV19; j_call: TRBJ1-1; cdr3_length: 12; clone_size: NA; cdr3_aa: CASSTGGQKAFF; cdr3_nt: TGTGCCAGTAGCACCGGGGGACAGAAAGCTTTCTTT
d_call: NA; v_call: TRBV7-8; j_call: TRBJ2-1; cdr3_length: 13; clone_size: NA; cdr3_aa: CASSSGQYNEQFF; cdr3_nt: TGTGCCAGCAGCTCAGGACAGTACAATGAGCAGTTCTTC
d_call: NA; v_call: TRBV18; j_call: TRBJ1-1; cdr3_length: 15; clone_size: NA; cdr3_aa: CASSLNLVSNTEAFF; cdr3_nt: TGTGCCAGCTCACTTAACCTGGTCAGTAACACTGAAGCTTTCTTT
d_call: TRBD2; v_call: TRBV7-2; j_call: TRBJ2-3; cdr3_length: 16; clone_size: NA; cdr3_aa: CASSLGHTSGQDTQYF; cdr3_nt: TGTGCCAGCAGCTTAGGCCATACTAGCGGGCAAGATACGCAGTATTTT
d_call: NA; v_call: TRBV10-3; j_call: TRBJ2-2; cdr3_length: 13; clone_size: NA; cdr3_aa: CAISDGDHGELFF; cdr3_nt: TGTGCCATCAGCGACGGGGATCACGGGGAGCTGTTTTTT
d_call: NA; v_call: TRBV30; j_call: TRBJ1-2; cdr3_length: 15; clone_size: NA; cdr3_aa: CAWNGGQQANYGYTF; cdr3_nt: TGTGCCTGGAACGGGGGGCAGCAAGCTAACTATGGCTACACCTTC
d_call: TRBD2; v_call: TRBV7-3; j_call: TRBJ2-7; cdr3_length: 15; clone_size: NA; cdr3_aa: CASSLLREGSYEQYF; cdr3_nt: TGTGCCAGCAGCTTATTGCGGGAGGGCTCCTACGAGCAGTACTTC
d_call: TRBD2; v_call: TRBV19; j_call: TRBJ2-7; cdr3_length: 16; clone_size: NA; cdr3_aa: CASSIDLLAGTYEQYF; cdr3_nt: TGTGCCAGTAGTATAGATCTCCTAGCGGGTACCTACGAGCAGTACTTC
d_call: TRBD1; v_call: TRBV19; j_call: TRBJ1-2; cdr3_length: 14; clone_size: few; cdr3_aa: CASSIPTGGYGYTF; cdr3_nt: TGTGCCAGTAGTATCCCGACAGGGGGCTATGGCTACACCTTC
d_call: NA; v_call: TRBV6-1; j_call: TRBJ2-5; cdr3_length: 13; clone_size: once; cdr3_aa: CASSETRIETQYF; cdr3_nt: TGTGCCAGCAGTGAAACACGAATTGAGACCCAGTACTTC
d_call: NA; v_call: TRBV7-9; j_call: TRBJ2-2; cdr3_length: 12; clone_size: NA; cdr3_aa: CASSPDTGELFF; cdr3_nt: TGTGCCAGCAGCCCTGACACCGGGGAGCTGTTTTTT
d_call: TRBD1; v_call: TRBV15; j_call: TRBJ1-2; cdr3_length: 16; clone_size: NA; cdr3_aa: CATSRAGTGAFYGYTF; cdr3_nt: TGTGCCACCAGCAGAGCCGGGACAGGAGCTTTCTATGGCTACACCTTC
d_call: TRBD1; v_call: TRBV5-4; j_call: TRBJ1-2; cdr3_length: 15; clone_size: NA; cdr3_aa: CASRRAGTGAGGYTF; cdr3_nt: TGTGCCAGCAGAAGAGCCGGGACAGGGGCGGGTGGCTACACCTTC
d_call: TRBD2; v_call: TRBV9; j_call: TRBJ2-3; cdr3_length: 17; clone_size: NA; cdr3_aa: CASSSPKGGLVADTQYF; cdr3_nt: TGTGCCAGCAGCTCTCCGAAGGGGGGACTAGTGGCAGATACGCAGTATTTT
d_call: NA; v_call: TRBV5-1; j_call: TRBJ2-5; cdr3_length: 14; clone_size: NA; cdr3_aa: CASSLWGAGETQYF; cdr3_nt: TGCGCCAGCAGCTTGTGGGGCGCCGGCGAGACCCAGTACTTC
d_call: TRBD2; v_call: TRBV9; j_call: TRBJ2-1; cdr3_length: 16; clone_size: NA; cdr3_aa: CASSDGTSSWVHEQFF; cdr3_nt: TGTGCCAGCAGCGATGGGACTAGCTCGTGGGTCCATGAGCAGTTCTTC
d_call: TRBD1; v_call: TRBV19; j_call: TRBJ2-7; cdr3_length: 14; clone_size: NA; cdr3_aa: CASSSRTGRYEQYF; cdr3_nt: TGTGCCAGTAGTTCCCGGACAGGGAGGTACGAGCAGTACTTC
d_call: NA; v_call: TRBV10-3; j_call: TRBJ1-2; cdr3_length: 12; clone_size: NA; cdr3_aa: CAINAGNYGYTF; cdr3_nt: TGTGCCATCAACGCCGGGAACTATGGCTACACCTTC
d_call: NA; v_call: TRBV9; j_call: TRBJ2-5; cdr3_length: 14; clone_size: few; cdr3_aa: CASSAGLSLETQYF; cdr3_nt: TGTGCCAGCAGCGCGGGACTCTCATTGGAGACCCAGTACTTC
d_call: TRBD2; v_call: TRBV30; j_call: TRBJ2-7; cdr3_length: 14; clone_size: few; cdr3_aa: CAWSSLAGRYEQYF; cdr3_nt: TGTGCCTGGAGTTCACTAGCGGGAAGGTACGAGCAGTACTTC
d_call: NA; v_call: TRBV6-1; j_call: TRBJ2-1; cdr3_length: 13; clone_size: NA; cdr3_aa: CASSELSYNEQFF; cdr3_nt: TGTGCCAGCAGTGAATTATCCTACAATGAGCAGTTCTTC
d_call: NA; v_call: TRBV13; j_call: TRBJ2-3; cdr3_length: 13; clone_size: NA; cdr3_aa: CASRIGSRDTQYF; cdr3_nt: TGTGCCAGCAGAATCGGGTCTAGAGATACGCAGTATTTT
d_call: TRBD1; v_call: TRBV6-6; j_call: TRBJ1-1; cdr3_length: 12; clone_size: NA; cdr3_aa: CASSDRGTEAFF; cdr3_nt: TGTGCCAGCAGCGACAGGGGCACTGAAGCTTTCTTT
d_call: TRBD1; v_call: TRBV27; j_call: TRBJ2-5; cdr3_length: 15; clone_size: NA; cdr3_aa: CASSTYGQGGETQYF; cdr3_nt: TGTGCCAGCAGCACATACGGACAGGGTGGAGAGACCCAGTACTTC
d_call: NA; v_call: TRBV6-5; j_call: TRBJ2-2; cdr3_length: 13; clone_size: NA; cdr3_aa: CASSRSSIGELFF; cdr3_nt: TGTGCCAGCAGCCGAAGCTCTATCGGGGAGCTGTTTTTT